This record concerns one T cell receptor beta chain sequence. Profiling relied on immunoSEQ multiplex PCR, and the TCRdb table lists in-frame clones only, not all of them. The table has about 240,000 clones, approximately 83% seen once. Trimming cost V 6 bases and J 10 bases, with 16 bases left between them. The CDR3 runs to 13 residues. Germline V gene lookup returns CDR1 MNHEY and CDR2 SVGAGI. The entry originates in a study of cytomegalovirus exposure and HLA in healthy donors. Overall study: In a later analysis, it was reported that the roughly 130 validation repertoires had been produced on the same platform as the 670 or so repertoires belonging to the first cohort.

This TCR was recovered from a woman in her thirties in good health and CMV-seropositive. V and J are TRBV6-5 and TRBJ2-1; tentatively, D is TRBD1 (6 bases). Sample: PBMCs. CDR3 sequence reads: CASRDQGSGEQFF. The DNA of the CDR3 is TGTGCCAGCAGGGACCAGGGGTCGGGGGAGCAGTTCTTC.